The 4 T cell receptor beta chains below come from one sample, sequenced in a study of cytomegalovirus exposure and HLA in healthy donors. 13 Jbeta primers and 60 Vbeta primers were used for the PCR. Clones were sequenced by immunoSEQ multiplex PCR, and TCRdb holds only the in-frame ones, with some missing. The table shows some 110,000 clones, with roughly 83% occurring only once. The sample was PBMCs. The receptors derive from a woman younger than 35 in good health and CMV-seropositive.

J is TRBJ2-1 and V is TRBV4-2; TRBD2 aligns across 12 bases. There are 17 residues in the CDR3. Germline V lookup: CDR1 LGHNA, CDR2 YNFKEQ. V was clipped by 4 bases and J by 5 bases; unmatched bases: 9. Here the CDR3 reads CASSPTPRLAGDNEQFF. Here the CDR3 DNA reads TGTGCCAGCAGCCCCACGCCCCGACTAGCGGGGGACAATGAGCAGTTCTTC.

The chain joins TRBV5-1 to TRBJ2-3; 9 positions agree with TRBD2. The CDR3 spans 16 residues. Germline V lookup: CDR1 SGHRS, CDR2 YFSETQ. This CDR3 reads CGTSPGPAGGTDTQYF. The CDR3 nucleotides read TGCGGCACCAGCCCGGGGCCAGCGGGAGGAACAGATACGCAGTATTTT.

The chain's CDR3 is CASSLFSGSGEQYF. The CDR3, as DNA: TGCGCCAGCAGCTTGTTTAGCGGGAGTGGCGAGCAGTACTTC. V usage is TRBV5-1 and J usage is TRBJ2-7; 9 bases match TRBD2. This CDR3 spans 14 amino acids. Trimming took 1 base from V and 6 from J; bases not matched to a gene: 5. CDR1 is SGHRS, CDR2 YFSETQ, per germline.

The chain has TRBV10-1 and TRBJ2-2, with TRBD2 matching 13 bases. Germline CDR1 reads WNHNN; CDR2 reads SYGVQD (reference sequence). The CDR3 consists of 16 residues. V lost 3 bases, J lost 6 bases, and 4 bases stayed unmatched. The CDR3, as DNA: TGCGCCAGCAGTGAAGGACTAGCGGGAGTCGCCGGGGAGCTGTTTTTT. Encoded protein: CASSEGLAGVAGELFF.